The 18 T cell receptor beta chains given below trace back to one sample, sequenced in a study of T cells in Graves' hyperthyroidism and ophthalmopathy. RNA transcripts served as the template for amplifying TCR beta CDR3 regions. With the HTBI primer set, the TCR CDR3 went through a first round of RT-PCR. Each CDR3 protein gets one entry after TCRdb re-called the multiplex PCR reads with MiXCR. In the table there are about 480,000 distinct CDR3 sequences, roughly 23% of which are singletons. Sequencing used blood. The receptors derive from an older woman with Graves' ophthalmopathy.

This clonotype has a count of ten or more. The chain carries TRBV29-1 and TRBJ1-1; D ambiguous. CDR1 and CDR2 from the germline V gene are SQVTM and ANQGSEA. The CDR3 runs 12 residues. Trimming shortened V by 7 bases and J by 0 bases, and 9 bases separated the two germline ends. CDR3 sequence reads: CSAGPMNTEAFF. The CDR3, as DNA: TGCAGCGCCGGACCCATGAACACTGAAGCTTTCTTT.

This CDR3 is CASSYPGQGHTIYF. The CDR3 DNA reads as TGTGCCAGCAGTTACCCCGGACAGGGCCACACCATATATTTT. The gene calls are TRBV12-3 or TRBV12-4 and TRBJ1-3; 8 nucleotides agree with TRBD1. This CDR3 region has 14 residues. V shed 4 bases and J 8 bases; nucleotides not matched to a gene: 7.

A few counts support this clonotype. The genes are TRBV7-2 and TRBJ1-4, with a tentative D call TRBD1 (6 bases). CDR1 and CDR2 (germline): SGHTA, FQGNSA. The CDR3 contains 15 residues. V lost 1 base, J lost 7 bases, and 13 bases lay in between. CDR3 in amino acids: CASSLVGRGPEKLFF. The CDR3 bases are TGTGCCAGCAGCTTAGTAGGCAGGGGCCCTGAAAAACTGTTTTTT. Full variable domain (remainder filled in from reference TRBV7-2 and TRBJ1-4): GAGVSQSPSNKVTEKGKDVELRCDPISGHTALYWYRQSLGQGLEFLIYFQGNSAPDKSGLPSDRFSAERTGGSVSTLTIQRTQQEDSAVYLCASSLVGRGPEKLFFGSGTQLSVL.

This clonotype has a handful of counts. The J gene is TRBJ2-5, the V gene TRBV18; D is uncertain. The V gene lost 0 bases and the J gene lost 2 bases, with 7 bases spanning the gap. Germline CDR1 KGHSH, CDR2 LQKENI. The CDR3 has 14 residues. The CDR3 region is CASSPPVEQETQYF. The CDR3, as DNA: TGTGCCAGCTCACCACCCGTGGAGCAAGAGACCCAGTACTTC.

In its sample, this clonotype was seen a few times. V and J are TRBV12-3 or TRBV12-4 and TRBJ2-1, with 13 positions matching TRBD2. The J segment lost 8 bases and the V segment lost 5 bases, leaving 15 bases of the junction unmatched. CDR3 length: 18 amino acids. The DNA for the CDR3 is TGTGCCAGCAGTCGAGGGACTAGCGGGGCCCCCGGTGGCGATGAGCAGTTCTTC. Translating gives CASSRGTSGAPGGDEQFF.

V usage is TRBV6-4 and J usage is TRBJ1-1, with D possibly TRBD1 on 6 matching bases. Germline CDR1 reads MRHNA; CDR2 reads SNTAGT. The CDR3 loop spans 13 amino acids. With 6 bases removed from V and 5 bases from J, the gap between germline ends came to 13 bases. CDR3 sequence reads: CASSYRRGTEAFF. The CDR3 DNA is TGTGCCAGCAGCTACAGGAGGGGGACTGAAGCTTTCTTT.

This clonotype was detected many times. The V and J genes are TRBV12-3 or TRBV12-4 and TRBJ1-6, with TRBD1 identical over 7 bases. The CDR3 contains 14 residues. Losses at the gene ends were 5 bases for V and 5 bases for J; bases not matched to a gene: 3. CDR3 protein: CASSTGVNNSPLHF. The CDR3 DNA is TGTGCCAGCAGTACAGGGGTAAATAATTCACCCCTCCACTTT.

The V and J genes are TRBV30 and TRBJ2-7; maybe TRBD2 (6 bases). There are 14 residues in the CDR3. Germline values: CDR1 GTSNPN, CDR2 SVGIG (reference sequence). V lost 4 bases to trimming and J lost 3 bases, with 16 bases between them. The CDR3: CAWKAQRAYYEQYF. CDR3 nucleotides: TGTGCCTGGAAGGCCCAGCGGGCATACTACGAGCAGTACTTC.

In its sample, this clonotype was seen many times. The rearrangement links TRBV28 to TRBJ2-1; 10 positions agree with TRBD1. Germline CDR1 MDHEN, CDR2 SYDVKM. The CDR3 is made up of 14 amino acids. With 6 bases clipped from V and 7 bases from J, the junction kept 6 bases outside the gene matches. The CDR3 sequence: CASSQTGGTNEQFF. In DNA, the CDR3 is TGTGCCAGCAGCCAGACAGGGGGCACGAATGAGCAGTTCTTC. Supplemented by reference TRBV28 and TRBJ2-1, the full variable domain reads DVKVTQSSRYLVKRTGEKVFLECVQDMDHENMFWYRQDPGLGLRLIYFSYDVKMKEKGDIPEGYSVSREKKERFSLILESASTNQTSMYLCASSQTGGTNEQFFGPGTRLTVL.

This clonotype occurred many times. V and J are TRBV11-2 and TRBJ2-1; possibly TRBD2 for D (5 bases). CDR1 and CDR2 from the germline V gene are SGHAT and FQNNGV. The CDR3 contains 13 residues. Trimming cost V 5 bases and J 12 bases, with 17 bases left between them. The CDR3 nucleotides are TGTGCCAGCAGCCCAGGCGGCCCCAGCGGGCAGTTCTTC. Translating it yields CASSPGGPSGQFF.

The chain recombines TRBV28 with TRBJ1-3; a weak D match, TRBD1 (5 bases). The CDR3 totals 16 residues. Looked up from germline, CDR1 is MDHEN and CDR2 is SYDVKM. Between the trimmed V and J ends, which lost 5 bases and 0 bases, there was a span of 14 bases. CDR3 bases: TGTGCCAGCAGTACGGGGACCGACCACTCTGGAAACACCATATATTTT. Encoded protein: CASSTGTDHSGNTIYF.

This clonotype was seen a few times. V usage is TRBV12-3 or TRBV12-4 and J usage is TRBJ2-5, with D perhaps matching TRBD1 or TRBD2 (5 bases each). V was pared by 6 bases and J by 7 bases, with 15 bases between. CDR3 length equals 13 residues. CDR3 protein: CASSAWGAGTQYF. CDR3 in DNA: TGTGCCAGCAGCGCCTGGGGCGCGGGGACCCAGTACTTC.

The rearrangement joins TRBV19 to TRBJ2-3; D gene unclear. The germline V and J ends were trimmed by 7 bases and 2 bases, with 13 bases remaining between them. The length of the CDR3 is 14 residues. CDR1 is LNHDA, CDR2 SQIVND, per germline (reference sequence). The DNA of the CDR3 is TGTGCCAGTACCATGGGAATTACCACAGATACGCAGTATTTT. Translating it yields CASTMGITTDTQYF.

The sample holds one count of this clonotype. V is TRBV29-1 and J is TRBJ2-1; 7 nucleotides align to TRBD2. CDR1 SQVTM and CDR2 ANQGSEA come from the germline V gene. The CDR3 runs 16 residues. The V and J ends lost 3 bases and 4 bases, in that order; junction bases with no gene match: 12. CDR3 nucleotides: TGCAGCGTTGATCGACCGAGACTAGCAAAATACAATGAGCAGTTCTTC. Translating gives CSVDRPRLAKYNEQFF.

This clonotype was observed at least ten times. The V call is TRBV19, the J call TRBJ1-5; D unclear. Germline V gene lookup returns CDR1 LNHDA and CDR2 SQIVND (reference sequence). The CDR3 spans 13 residues. V lost 4 bases and J 4 bases, leaving 8 bases between the germline ends. The CDR3 sequence: CASSTRRNQPQHF. For the CDR3, the DNA is TGTGCCAGTAGTACCCGACGGAATCAGCCCCAGCATTTT.

Ten or more counts support this clonotype. The V call is TRBV6-5, the J call TRBJ1-1, with D unresolved. The V end lost 0 bases, the J end lost 0 bases, and 8 bases lay between the germline ends. The CDR3 totals 15 residues. Germline V lookup: CDR1 MNHEY, CDR2 SVGAGI. The CDR3, as DNA: TGTGCCAGCAGTTACTCATCAGGTATGAACACTGAAGCTTTCTTT. It encodes CASSYSSGMNTEAFF.

This clonotype was detected once. The chain couples TRBV4-2 to TRBJ1-3, with TRBD1 identical over 7 bases. Per the germline V gene, CDR1 is LGHNA and CDR2 is YNFKEQ. Trimming at V came to 0 bases and at J to 0 bases, leaving 5 bases not matched to a gene. The CDR3 is made up of 17 amino acids. The CDR3 nucleotides are TGTGCCAGCAGCCAAGAGGGACAGCGATACTCTGGAAACACCATATATTTT. It is translated as CASSQEGQRYSGNTIYF.

The V and J genes are TRBV19 and TRBJ2-6; D gene uncertain. Germline assignment: CDR1 LNHDA and CDR2 SQIVND (reference sequence). The V end lost 2 bases, the J end lost 2 bases, and 7 bases lay between the germline ends. CDR3 length: 15 residues. The CDR3, as DNA: TGTGCCAGTAGTATAACAGCCCCTGGGGCCAACGTCCTGACTTTC. Amino acids: CASSITAPGANVLTF.